The source of this TCR beta chain is a study of blood T cells in healthy people across ages (dated by TCRdb to about 2015). Concerning the study at large: In model experiments, template switching captured about one uniquely barcoded TCR beta cDNA molecule for every two T cells. The donors were split into four age groups: young (average about 15 years), middle-aged (about 40), aged (roughly 68) and long-lived (over 75). Two additional independent replicas of 1 million unique cDNA reads from the same blood draw were analyzed for two donors (one aged 18 to 30 and one aged 80 or older). The study measured age-related changes in TCR beta repertoire diversity using deep sequencing normalized with unique cDNA molecular identifiers.

Findings and caveats that apply to the study as a whole: Since profiling was done on bulk unsorted PBMCs, naive and antigen-experienced compartments could not be conclusively compared. Estimates of total diversity based on one million sequenced T cells were considered lower bounds and underestimates. Observed TCR beta diversity per million T cells fell roughly linearly with age, and a significant reduction was already apparent by age approximately 41. Because donor CMV infection status was unknown, age-related changes in expanded clonotypes were potentially confounded. The percentage of naive T cells measured by flow cytometry correlated strongly with observed TCR beta diversity. Compared with the aged group, more naive CD4+ T cells, fewer expanded clones and increased TCR diversity were shown by the long-lived group, suggesting age selection.

The roughly 42 donors, aged 6 to 90 years, were systemically healthy Caucasian individuals from Russia. Roughly 9 milliliters of peripheral blood were drawn from each donor into EDTA-treated Vacutainer tubes. Ficoll-Paque density-gradient centrifugation was used to isolate PBMCs, with at least 6 million per sample. Trizol reagent was used to extract total RNA from PBMCs, with at least 6 micrograms per sample. For every donor, an aliquot of PBMCs went through flow cytometry to measure the percentages of naive CD45RAhigh/CD27high T cells. Library creation used 5' RACE. The reads were generated on an Illumina HiSeq 2500. A second about 7 to 12 cycle PCR used a sample-barcoded 5' primer and a J-beta primer mix. Each TCR beta cDNA molecule received a unique molecular identifier from a template-switch 5' adaptor carrying 12 random nucleotides. Each sample yielded at least 2.5 million CDR3-containing paired-end reads. The Mint cDNA synthesis kit, primed by a TRBC-specific oligonucleotide, was used to synthesize first-strand cDNA from all RNA. After uracil-DNA glycosylase treatment, a first 18-cycle PCR used universal primers M1SS and BC2_uni_R on all cDNA. Turning to the authors' computational methods: For normalization, 1 million high-quality reads, each with a distinct molecular identifier, were randomly selected from each sample. Reads sharing molecular identifiers were discarded rather than binned into consensus sequences. MiTCR, with a Q25 quality threshold and the strictest error-elimination algorithm, was used for CDR3 identification, clonotype clustering and error correction. A nonparametric unseen species model with Euler transformation was used to estimate lower-bound total TCR beta diversity. TCRdb trimmed the raw reads at Q25, called clones with MiXCR and kept productive beta chains. Each entry is one CDR3 protein sequence, shown with its most common DNA and genes. The V and J calls come from TCRdb's annotation, not from the publication. The sample data list about 780,000 distinct CDR3 sequences, and around 25% of these were observed just once. The ten largest account for about 3% of the sample.

This clonotype was seen a handful of times. Its antigen specificity is not known. No much larger clone exists at a distance of one base, and base qualities are not known. The CDR3 covers 13 residues, taking in both the cysteine and the phenylalanine. Only the CDR3 part of the read is kept: 39 bases, read in frame from the first base. The germline V gene (reference sequence) provides CDR1 PRHDT and CDR2 FYEKMQ. Trimmed from V: 1 base; trimmed from J: 6 bases; junction bases lacking a gene match: 3. These data were also filed under a second study, of T cells of mothers and their children. As described in the second report: Nine systemically healthy Caucasian individuals served as donors, namely three mothers together with their six children. cDNA synthesis consumed the entire amount of extracted RNA, loaded at about 1.5 ug RNA in each 15 ul reaction. In the second PCR, the M1S primer introduced both the sample barcodes and 2-4 random nucleotides. Each mother yielded over 8.5 million TCR beta CDR3 reads and each child 3 million or so reads. TCR recombination output is similarly shaped by thymic selection in related and unrelated pairs, with a minor effect exerted by inherited differences. Normalized repertoire overlap was always found to be slightly, but never significantly, higher in related mother-child pairs than in unrelated mother-child pairs. No persistent microchimeric T cell clones were detected, at a sensitivity of roughly 93 clones per million clonotypes. The study used deep NGS to compare TCR beta repertoires of mothers and children, seeking features distinguishing related mother-child pairs from unrelated individuals. Mothers averaged around 40 +/- 4 years of age and children averaged about 10 +/- 4 years. After adapters were ligated using NEBNext reagents, the libraries underwent 100+100 nt paired-end sequencing on an Illumina HiSeq 2000. To prevent cross-contamination, the mother and child libraries were prepared one month apart and sequenced in separate runs. Each donor had between roughly 450,000 and 2,100,000 distinct TCR beta clonotypes identified. Naive TCR beta clonotypes were estimated from low-frequency clonotypes matched to each donor's FACS-determined naive share, without sorting.

The sequence links TRBV13 to TRBJ2-7, and TRBD1 matches 7 of the central bases. The sample comprised blood. This sequence was found in a boy aged 5-17 years in good health. CDR3 reads: CASSLEGGVEQYF. The DNA sequence follows: TGTGCCAGCAGCTTAGAAGGGGGCGTCGAGCAGTACTTC. Reference TRBV13 and TRBJ2-7 proteins supply the regions before and after the CDR3; the full variable domain is: AAGVIQSPRHLIKEKRETATLKCYPIPRHDTVYWYQQGPGQDPQFLISFYEKMQSDKGSIPDRFSAQQFSDYHSELNMSSLELGDSALYFCASSLEGGVEQYFGPGTRLTVT.